One sample yielded the 16 T cell receptor beta chains listed below, sequenced in a study of cytomegalovirus exposure and HLA in healthy donors. The PCR ran on 60 Vbeta and 13 Jbeta primers. Sequencing was performed with immunoSEQ multiplex PCR; in TCRdb, only in-frame clones are kept and a portion is missing. This table holds under 200,000 clones, 75% to 80% found once. The sequencing sample was made of PBMCs. The origin of the receptors is a man aged 50 or older in good health and CMV-seropositive.

V usage is TRBV11-2 and J usage is TRBJ1-4; 9 bases agree with TRBD1. Trimming took 5 bases from V and 7 from J; bases not matched to a gene: 8. This CDR3 is built from 15 residues. Per germline, CDR1 SGHAT and CDR2 FQNNGV. The CDR3 spells CASSPDRGGTEKLFF. The CDR3 DNA reads TGTGCCAGCAGCCCGGACAGGGGCGGCACTGAAAAACTGTTTTTT. Supplemented by reference TRBV11-2 and TRBJ1-4, the full variable domain reads EAGVAQSPRYKIIEKRQSVAFWCNPISGHATLYWYQQILGQGPKLLIQFQNNGVVDDSQLPKDRFSAERLKGVDSTLKIQPAKLEDSAVYLCASSPDRGGTEKLFFGSGTQLSVL.

CDR3 sequence: CASSLYGSGGEDLNTEAFF. The CDR3 bases are TGTGCCAGCAGCTTATATGGGTCAGGGGGCGAAGATTTGAACACTGAAGCTTTCTTT. The V call is TRBV7-6, the J call TRBJ1-1; 8 positions match TRBD1. The V segment lost 2 bases and the J segment 0 bases; nucleotides outside the gene matches: 14. Germline CDR1 SGHVS, CDR2 FNYEAQ. The CDR3 contains 19 residues.

The V and J genes are TRBV19 and TRBJ2-3; tentatively, D is TRBD1 (5 bases). CDR1 LNHDA and CDR2 SQIVND come from the germline V gene (reference sequence). The CDR3 has 13 amino acids. V was cut by 5 bases and J by 4 bases, with 10 bases left in between. The CDR3 protein is CASSPGYPDTQYF. DNA of the CDR3: TGTGCCAGTAGTCCAGGGTACCCAGATACGCAGTATTTT. Variable domain in full (rest from reference TRBV19 and TRBJ2-3): DGGITQSPKYLFRKEGQNVTLSCEQNLNHDAMYWYRQDPGQGLRLIYYSQIVNDFQKGDIAEGYSVSREKKESFPLTVTSAQKNPTAFYLCASSPGYPDTQYFGPGTRLTVL.

The rearrangement joins TRBV27 to TRBJ2-3; D perhaps matches TRBD1 (5 bases). CDR1 and CDR2 (germline): MNHEY, SMNVEV (reference sequence). The CDR3 totals 15 residues. Between the trimmed V and J ends, which lost 7 bases and 5 bases, there was a span of 19 bases. CDR3 residues: CASTPWAGRKDTQYF. For the CDR3, the DNA is TGTGCCAGCACCCCATGGGCAGGGCGAAAAGATACGCAGTATTTT.

The chain employs TRBV21-1 and TRBJ1-1; the table's D call, TRBD1, was not checked against the DNA. TRBV21-1 is noted as a pseudogene. The CDR3 runs 18 residues. The CDR3 coding sequence is TGTGCCAGCAGCAAAGCGCTGGGGACAGGGGGCACGAACACTGAAGCTTTCTTT. Its protein is CASSKALGTGGTNTEAFF.

This clone was found a few times. V gene TRBV19 combines with J gene TRBJ1-2; 7 bases are shared with TRBD1. The CDR3 contains 14 residues. After removal of 3 bases from V and 1 base from J, the junction contained 2 bases not matched to a gene. Germline CDR1 LNHDA, CDR2 SQIVND (reference sequence). This CDR3 is CASSISGGNYGYTF. In nucleotides, the CDR3 is TGTGCCAGTAGTATCTCAGGGGGTAACTATGGCTACACCTTC. The full variable domain, rest sourced from reference TRBV19 and TRBJ1-2, is DGGITQSPKYLFRKEGQNVTLSCEQNLNHDAMYWYRQDPGQGLRLIYYSQIVNDFQKGDIAEGYSVSREKKESFPLTVTSAQKNPTAFYLCASSISGGNYGYTFGSGTRLTVV.

This chain links TRBV27 with TRBJ2-5; D ambiguous. V shed 4 bases and J shed 4 bases, with 7 bases lying between them. CDR3 size: 12 residues. CDR1 MNHEY and CDR2 SMNVEV come from the germline V gene (reference sequence). CDR3 residues: CASSSTGETQYF. CDR3 DNA sequence: TGTGCCAGCAGTTCTACCGGAGAGACCCAGTACTTC.

V and J are TRBV27 and TRBJ1-2; D unresolved. V gave up 3 bases and J gave up 3 bases, with 14 bases separating them. Germline V gene data show CDR1 as MNHEY and CDR2 as SMNVEV (reference sequence). The CDR3 loop spans 15 amino acids. The DNA for the CDR3 is TGTGCCAGCAGTTTCTACCACCCCGGAGACTATGGCTACACCTTC. Encoded protein: CASSFYHPGDYGYTF.

The chain recombines TRBV5-1 with TRBJ2-2; D perhaps matches TRBD1 (6 bases). The CDR3 totals 15 residues. Trimming pared 4 bases from V and 2 bases from J, leaving 12 bases between. The germline gives CDR1 SGHRS, CDR2 YFSETQ. In DNA, the CDR3 is TGCGCCAGCAGCGCCGGGACAATAAACACCGGGGAGCTGTTTTTT. It specifies CASSAGTINTGELFF.

This clone occurred a few times. The chain carries TRBV6-6 and TRBJ1-1; D gene unclear. Germline assignment: CDR1 MNHNY and CDR2 SVGAGI (reference sequence). Trimming pared 2 bases from V and 1 base from J, leaving 5 bases between. The CDR3 extends over 13 amino acids. CDR3 in DNA: TGTGCCAGCAGTTACCAGGCGAACACTGAAGCTTTCTTT. Its protein product is CASSYQANTEAFF.

The chain has TRBV29-1 and TRBJ2-6; TRBD1 matches 11 bases. Trimming cost V 2 bases and J 4 bases; bases outside gene matches: 7. The CDR3 contains 17 residues. The V gene's germline CDR1 is SQVTM and CDR2 ANQGSEA. The CDR3 nucleotides are TGCAGCGTTGAATCGCGGGACAGGGGGTCCGGGGCCAACGTCCTGACTTTC. This codes for CSVESRDRGSGANVLTF.

This CDR3 reads CASSLNRRDQQYF. CDR3 nucleotides: TGTGCCAGCAGTCTTAACAGACGGGATCAGCAGTACTTC. The chain combines TRBV28 with TRBJ2-5; D is possibly TRBD2 (5 bases). The CDR3 spans 13 residues. Trimming took 5 bases from V and 11 from J, leaving 18 bases between them. CDR1 and CDR2 from the germline V gene are MDHEN and SYDVKM.

The chain recombines TRBV19 with TRBJ1-5; D is unclear. The V gene lost 3 bases and the J gene lost 7 bases, with 7 bases spanning the gap. Germline CDR1 LNHDA, CDR2 SQIVND (reference sequence). This CDR3 has 12 residues. The chain's CDR3 is CASSMLGQPQHF. The CDR3 DNA reads TGTGCCAGTAGTATGTTGGGCCAGCCCCAGCATTTT.

The chain links TRBV19 to TRBJ2-1; a weak D match, TRBD2 (6 bases). The CDR3 is 14 residues long. Germline V gene data show CDR1 as LNHDA and CDR2 as SQIVND (reference sequence). V was shortened by 10 bases and J by 7 bases, with 20 bases between the two germline ends. CDR3 DNA: TGTGCCACTAAAGGGACCGGGGCGGGAAATGAGCAGTTCTTC. Translating gives CATKGTGAGNEQFF.

Regarding this clone: This specimen includes other DNA sequences encoding the same CDR3. V gene TRBV11-3 combines with J gene TRBJ2-2; unclear D gene. V was pared by 4 bases and J by 0 bases, with 6 bases between. Per germline, CDR1 SGHNT and CDR2 YENEEA. The CDR3 has 14 amino acids. The CDR3 sequence: CASSSFANTGELFF. CDR3 sequence (DNA): TGTGCCAGCAGCTCCTTCGCGAACACCGGGGAGCTGTTTTTT. Variable domain in full (rest from reference TRBV11-3 and TRBJ2-2): EAGVVQSPRYKIIEKKQPVAFWCNPISGHNTLYWYLQNLGQGPELLIRYENEEAVDDSQLPKDRFSAERLKGVDSTLKIQPAELGDSAVYLCASSSFANTGELFFGEGSRLTVL.

J is TRBJ2-7 and V is TRBV11-2; TRBD1 is a possible D gene (5 bases). The length of the CDR3 is 13 residues. The V gene's germline CDR1 is SGHAT and CDR2 FQNNGV. The V end lost 4 bases, the J end lost 4 bases, and 11 bases lay between the germline ends. The CDR3 region has the DNA TGTGCCAGCAGCTCCAACCGACAGTACGAGCAGTACTTC. This codes for CASSSNRQYEQYF.